One and the same sample provided the 14 T cell receptor beta chains below, sequenced in a study of blood T cell repertoires in COVID-19. Here immunoSEQ multiplex PCR was the method, and the copy in TCRdb shows in-frame clones only, minus some. The sample shows approximately 280,000 clones, around 85% of them seen only once. Sequenced material: PBMCs or T cells enriched from blood (not recorded which). These receptors originate from a woman aged 40 to 50 who had recovered from COVID-19.

The CDR3: CASSLEVGPRTGELFF. Written as DNA, the CDR3 is TGCGCCAGCAGCTTGGAGGTGGGCCCGAGAACCGGGGAGCTGTTTTTT. The chain recombines TRBV5-1 with TRBJ2-2, with D unclear. The germline CDR1 and CDR2 sequences are SGHRS and YFSETQ. V was pared by 0 bases and J by 5 bases, with 14 bases between. This CDR3 region has 16 residues.

The rearrangement links TRBV4-1 to TRBJ2-7; 12 bases are shared with TRBD2. CDR1 MGHRA and CDR2 YSYEKL come from the germline V gene. The CDR3 length is 15 residues. V lost 1 base, J lost 2 bases, and 0 bases stayed unmatched. The DNA for the CDR3 is TGCGCCAGCAGCCAAGGACTAGCGGGAGCCTACGAGCAGTACTTC. Residues: CASSQGLAGAYEQYF.

The V call is TRBV19, the J call TRBJ2-1; 9 bases align to TRBD1. Germline V gene sequence: CDR1 LNHDA, CDR2 SQIVND (reference sequence). The CDR3 runs 14 residues. Germline trimming cut 4 bases from V and 8 bases from J; bases unmatched to any gene: 6. CDR3 bases: TGTGCCAGTAGTAAGGGACAGGGATTCTATGAGCAGTTCTTC. This codes for CASSKGQGFYEQFF.

The chain combines TRBV27 with TRBJ2-2; tentatively, D is TRBD2 (5 bases). The ends were cut back, 3 bases at V and 4 bases at J, with 15 bases in the middle. The CDR3 sequence is 16 residues long. Germline V gene sequence: CDR1 MNHEY, CDR2 SMNVEV (reference sequence). Here the CDR3 reads CASSFVGVGFTGELFF. The CDR3 nucleotides are TGTGCCAGCAGTTTTGTCGGGGTTGGATTCACCGGGGAGCTGTTTTTT.

V is TRBV5-1 and J is TRBJ2-7, with TRBD1 matching over 8 bases. Germline V gene data show CDR1 as SGHRS and CDR2 as YFSETQ. The CDR3 loop spans 13 amino acids. J lost 5 bases, V lost 4 bases, and 5 bases had no gene match. CDR3 coding DNA: TGCGCCAGCAGCACCCAGACAGGGGACGAGCAGTACTTC. Translating gives CASSTQTGDEQYF.

The rearrangement links TRBV7-2 to TRBJ1-4; D might be TRBD1 (6 bases). Germline V lookup: CDR1 SGHTA, CDR2 FQGNSA. Between the trimmed V and J ends, which lost 7 bases and 8 bases, there was a span of 14 bases. The CDR3 is made up of 13 amino acids. In nucleotides, the CDR3 is TGTGCCAGCACGGAGGCCAGGGGAGAAAAACTGTTTTTT. The encoded protein is CASTEARGEKLFF.

The chain joins TRBV19 to TRBJ1-3, with D possibly TRBD1 on 6 matching bases. Germline V gene data show CDR1 as LNHDA and CDR2 as SQIVND (reference sequence). CDR3 size: 17 residues. Trimming stripped 2 bases from V and 0 bases from J, with 14 bases between. CDR3 protein: CASSIQPGATSGNTIYF. The CDR3 bases are TGTGCCAGTAGTATACAACCAGGGGCGACCTCTGGAAACACCATATATTTT.

The chain uses TRBV14 and TRBJ2-3; D is ambiguous. Germline assignment: CDR1 SGHDN and CDR2 FVKESK. The CDR3 is made up of 16 amino acids. The V gene lost 1 base and the J gene lost 6 bases, with 17 bases spanning the gap. This CDR3 is CASSQGGSFTFDTQYF. The CDR3 nucleotides are TGTGCCAGCAGCCAAGGAGGTTCCTTTACATTTGATACGCAGTATTTT.

V and J are TRBV7-8 and TRBJ1-4, with D maybe TRBD1 (5 bases). Germline assignment: CDR1 SGHVS and CDR2 FQNEAQ. The length of the CDR3 is 13 residues. The germline V and J ends were trimmed by 7 bases and 7 bases, with 13 bases remaining between them. The CDR3 is CASTRDLAEKLFF. The CDR3, as DNA: TGTGCCAGCACCCGGGACTTAGCTGAAAAACTGTTTTTT.

The V gene is TRBV28, the J gene TRBJ2-3; 8 bases fit TRBD2. Germline lookup yields CDR1 MDHEN and CDR2 SYDVKM. The CDR3 totals 13 residues. After removal of 10 bases from V and 1 base from J, the junction contained 4 bases not matched to a gene. The CDR3 DNA reads TGTGCCACCTCGGGGGGGGGCACAGATACGCAGTATTTT. Translated, it gives CATSGGGTDTQYF.

The V call is TRBV7-9, the J call TRBJ1-3; D ambiguous. The length of the CDR3 is 16 residues. Germline V gene sequence: CDR1 SEHNR, CDR2 FQNEAQ (reference sequence). V lost 5 bases and J lost 0, with 14 bases in between. CDR3 bases: TGTGCCAGCAGCCGAGGACTTGAGGCCTCTGGAAACACCATATATTTT. It specifies CASSRGLEASGNTIYF.

This clone was recorded once. The chain employs TRBV9 and TRBJ2-2, with TRBD2 identical over 14 bases. The CDR3 has 18 amino acids. V lost 0 bases to trimming and J lost 6 bases; unmatched junction nucleotides: 7. Germline lookup yields CDR1 SGDLS and CDR2 YYNGEE. CDR3 sequence: CASSVVPVTSGRAGELFF. The CDR3 nucleotides read TGTGCCAGCAGCGTAGTCCCTGTGACTAGCGGGAGGGCCGGGGAGCTGTTTTTT.

The chain couples TRBV28 to TRBJ2-7; D call uncertain. The V and J ends lost 6 bases and 5 bases respectively, with 8 bases between them. CDR3 length: 11 amino acids. The germline gives CDR1 MDHEN, CDR2 SYDVKM. In nucleotides, the CDR3 is TGTGCCAGCAGCCCCGGTCACGAGCAGTACTTC. This sequence encodes CASSPGHEQYF.

The V gene is TRBV28, the J gene TRBJ1-2, with 7 bases that match TRBD1. The V and J ends lost 3 bases and 0 bases, in that order; junction bases with no gene match: 4. CDR3 length equals 15 residues. Germline V CDR1 and CDR2: MDHEN, SYDVKM. The CDR3 coding sequence is TGTGCCAGCAGTTTGGGGACAGCCCCTAACTATGGCTACACCTTC. It yields the protein CASSLGTAPNYGYTF.